This T cell receptor (beta chain) was documented in a study of CD8 T cells in Susac syndrome (dated by TCRdb to about 2019). About the study as a whole: The study used repertoire sequencing to test whether antigen drove CD8+ T cell activation and differentiation in Susac syndrome. Overall study results and their limits: The TCR sequencing and HLA analysis was acknowledged to have included a relatively small number of individuals.

Trimming takes 3 bases from V and 10 bases from J, and the germline ends sit 14 bases apart. Measured from the cysteine to the phenylalanine, the CDR3 is 13 residues long. Only the CDR3 region is kept as DNA, spanning 39 bases read in frame from base 1. As for this clonotype: No antigen is known for it. No qualities accompany the bases; no much larger clone lies one base away.

Peripheral blood CD8+ and CD4+ T cells from healthy donors, Susac syndrome patients and multiple sclerosis patients were profiled using high-throughput TCR beta sequencing. The multiple sclerosis controls were treatment-naive patients who had stable or active relapsing-remitting disease and met the revised McDonald criteria. CD8+ TEMRA cells were enriched by FACS, while bulk CD8+ and CD4+ T cells were purified by magnetic negative isolation. Blood was drawn into EDTA tubes, processed within 24 hours, and PBMCs were isolated by density gradient centrifugation. PBMCs intended for TCR sequencing were frozen in liquid nitrogen and were later thawed in a 37 degrees C water bath. The sorted or isolated CD4+, CD8+ and CD8+ TEMRA cells had a purity of 90% or higher. RNA was extracted using the RNeasy kit, and about 0.5 to 1 microgram was reverse transcribed with random hexamers. The immunoSEQ multiplex PCR assay, covering 54 Vbeta and 13 Jbeta segments, was used to amplify TCR beta CDR3 regions. PCR amplification bias was corrected by using a synthetic template baseline for primer optimization and computational correction. The paper's processing steps were these. Reads were annotated to V, D and J genes per IMGT and analyzed with immunoSEQ Analyzer, keeping only productive sequences. To calculate clonality, Shannon entropy was normalized by log2 of the number of productive unique sequences and then subtracted from one. For each patient and control, public and private clones were evaluated within the 100 most prevalent clones. A clone was defined as Susac-specific if it was absent from the healthy and MS cohorts, from more than 850 published viral clones and from other ImmuneACCESS disease sequences. TCRdb handled the public reads itself, with Q25 trimming in fastp and clone calling in MiXCR, and kept productive beta chains. Rows are combined by CDR3 protein, so each entry shows the most common genes and DNA. None of the V and J calls come from the authors' own analysis; TCRdb made them. A total of about 210,000 distinct CDR3 sequences appear in this sample, 95% of them only once. The ten biggest clones cover 0.085% to 0.1% of the sample.

Material: CD4+ T cells from PBMCs. The receptor was isolated from a human donor with multiple sclerosis. Here the chain combines TRBV12-3 or TRBV12-4 and TRBJ2-3, with TRBD1 perhaps the D gene, on 6 matching bases. The nucleotide sequence reads TGTGCCAGCAGTTTCATCTTAAAGGGGGCGCAGTATTTT. Its translation reads: CASSFILKGAQYF.